This paragraph reports one TCR beta chain. The antigen remains undetermined. These data belong to a study of T cells in Graves' hyperthyroidism and ophthalmopathy. The source material, RNA transcripts, was used to amplify TCR beta CDR3 regions. The HTBI set primed first-round TCR CDR3 RT-PCR. Using its own MiXCR run on the multiplex PCR reads, TCRdb lists one record per CDR3 protein. The sample lists a few hundred thousand distinct CDR3 sequences, 14% occurring once. Study results and limitations: Among thyroid clonotypes expanded above 0.001, most also appeared in blood. Through a model of 13 V-J features, ophthalmopathy was separated from stable hyperthyroidism.

The CDR3 is 17 amino acids. Germline V gene lookup returns CDR1 MNHEY and CDR2 SVGEGT. Trimming took 6 bases from V and 3 from J; bases not matched to a gene: 12. Each diagnosis was grounded in clinical symptoms, serum thyroxine and TRAb, thyroid ultrasound, and orbital computed tomography. Fresh peripheral blood, 10 ml, was the source of the PBMCs. This clonotype was sampled from a woman aged 25 to 39 with Graves' ophthalmopathy. Sequencing was performed on blood. The chain recombines TRBV6-2 or TRBV6-3 with TRBJ2-1, with 9 nucleotides matching TRBD1. The CDR3 region is CASRSGTGTWVYNEQFF. The CDR3 DNA follows: TGTGCCAGCAGATCCGGGACAGGGACTTGGGTCTACAATGAGCAGTTCTTC.